This T cell receptor (beta chain) came from a study of T cell repertoires in cytomegalovirus infection. About the study: Both a matching HLA type and CMV infection were indicated by public TCR beta signatures. Study observations and caveats: Accumulated public TCR beta family frequency recognized individuals carrying CMV together with the relevant HLA. HLA-C-restricted CMV-specific TCR beta clonotypes prevailed in the ex vivo response.

Concerning this clonotype: Its specificity is not known.

TCRdb re-derived calls from the reads in MiXCR, one entry per CDR3 protein. The data contain 290,000 or so distinct CDR3 sequences, around 25% of them singletons. The CDR3 consists of 13 residues. Trimming took 4 bases from V and 0 from J, leaving 6 bases between them. Germline CDR1 and CDR2: SGHDN and FVKESK. This clonotype was sampled from a human donor in good health (CMV status not recorded). Some clones in this sample may be carry-over from other donors' samples. Sequences were obtained from PBMCs. V is TRBV14 and J is TRBJ1-1, with D unresolved. CDR3 residues: CASSRDMNTEAFF. CDR3 coding DNA: TGTGCCAGCAGCCGAGATATGAACACTGAAGCTTTCTTT.